One and the same sample provided the 26 T cell receptor beta chains below, sequenced in a study of immune heterogeneity within non-small cell lung tumors. Per sample, roughly 570 ng of bulk tumor genomic DNA was the template used. In surgery, several biopsies were collected from each primary tumor at widely spaced sites. Patients had untreated, newly diagnosed non-small cell lung cancer and underwent curative surgery. It was with 32 V and 13 J primers that multiplex PCR amplified TCR beta CDR3. MiXCR, applied by TCRdb to the multiplex PCR reads, yields one record per CDR3 protein. The sample records 9,500 to 12,000 distinct CDR3 sequences, approximately 20% being singletons. Material for sequencing was lung tumor tissue. All receptors come from a man aged 55 to 70 with non-small cell lung cancer.

This clonotype was recorded at least ten times. The J gene is TRBJ2-7, the V gene TRBV4-1, with D uncertain. Germline CDR1 reads MGHRA; CDR2 reads YSYEKL. V dropped 3 bases and J dropped 0 bases, with 21 bases sitting between them. The CDR3 length is 18 residues. The CDR3 protein is CASSQLDSDRPSSYEQYF. CDR3 DNA sequence: TGCGCCAGCAGCCAGTTAGATTCGGACCGACCGAGCTCCTACGAGCAGTACTTC.

This clonotype has a single count. An end of the junction does not agree with germline; a read error may underlie this. The J gene is TRBJ2-1, the V gene TRBV6-5; D might be TRBD1 (6 bases). Looked up from germline, CDR1 is MNHEY and CDR2 is SVGAGI. The CDR3 spans 15 residues. The CDR3 is CASSYNRDNDNEQLF. The DNA for the CDR3 is TGTGCCAGCTCTTACAACCGGGACAACGATAATGAGCAGTTATTC.

This clonotype is medium-sized within its sample. The J gene is TRBJ2-7, the V gene TRBV20-1, with 10 bases aligning to TRBD2. Germline CDR1 DFQATT, CDR2 SNEGSKA (reference sequence). There are 15 residues in the CDR3. Unmatched junction bases numbered 6, after V lost 0 bases and J lost 4 bases. The chain's CDR3 is CSARDSSGSVYEQYF. In DNA, the CDR3 is TGCAGTGCTAGAGACTCTAGCGGGAGCGTTTACGAGCAGTACTTC.

This clonotype qualifies as medium-sized (0.01 to 0.1%). The V call is TRBV27, the J call TRBJ1-5; TRBD1 matches 7 bases. J gave up 4 bases and V 9 bases, and 12 bases lay outside the gene matches. This CDR3 is 15 amino acids long. Per germline, CDR1 MNHEY and CDR2 SMNVEV (reference sequence). The CDR3 nucleotides are TGTGCCAGTCCGGACAGGACGGGCCCTAATCAGCCCCAGCATTTT. The encoded protein is CASPDRTGPNQPQHF.

This clonotype occurred many times. The chain recombines TRBV7-2 with TRBJ2-7; 8 nucleotides align to TRBD2. V lost 3 bases to trimming and J lost 6 bases; unmatched junction nucleotides: 4. CDR1 and CDR2 from the germline V gene are SGHTA and FQGNSA. The CDR3 contains 13 residues. Here the CDR3 DNA reads TGTGCCAGCAGCTTCGGGACTAGGGTCGAGCAGTACTTC. As protein: CASSFGTRVEQYF.

The chain is built from TRBV5-1 and TRBJ2-3, with D possibly matching TRBD2 (7 bases). The CDR3 is made up of 16 amino acids. The germline V gene has CDR1 SGHRS and CDR2 YFSETQ. Trimming shortened V by 3 bases and J by 6 bases, and 20 bases separated the two germline ends. This chain's CDR3 is CASSSGTCGGHDTQYF. In DNA, the CDR3 is TGCGCCAGCAGCTCCGGGACTTGCGGGGGCCACGATACGCAGTATTTT.

Only a few counts were recorded for this clonotype. V and J are TRBV6-1 and TRBJ2-1; D remains ambiguous. The J call may be in error: the DNA end matches TRBJ2-5 better. This CDR3 comprises 14 residues. Germline-derived CDR1 and CDR2 are MNHNS and SASEGT. The CDR3 spells CASRLRDTSWTQYF. For the CDR3, the DNA is TGTGCCAGCCGCTTACGAGACACCTCGTGGACCCAGTACTTC.

By frequency in the sample, this clonotype is medium-sized. V and J are TRBV12-3 or TRBV12-4 and TRBJ2-1; D might be TRBD2 (6 bases). The CDR3 contains 13 residues. The DNA for the CDR3 is TGTGCTACAGCGGTCGGAGGGTACAATGAGCAGTTCTTC. This encodes CATAVGGYNEQFF.

This clonotype occurred a few times. The chain links TRBV7-9 to TRBJ2-1, with TRBD2 matching 8 bases. The CDR3 is 16 amino acids. Germline lookup yields CDR1 SEHNR and CDR2 FQNEAQ (reference sequence). Trimming took 1 base from V and 7 from J; bases not matched to a gene: 9. This chain's CDR3 is CASSLVIAGLGNEQFF. The CDR3 DNA is TGTGCCAGCAGCTTAGTAATAGCGGGACTGGGAAATGAGCAGTTCTTC. Supplemented by reference TRBV7-9 and TRBJ2-1, the full variable domain reads DTGVSQNPRHKITKRGQNVTFRCDPISEHNRLYWYRQTLGQGPEFLTYFQNEAQLEKSRLLSDRFSAERPKGSFSTLEIQRTEQGDSAMYLCASSLVIAGLGNEQFFGPGTRLTVL.

This clonotype is medium-sized. The chain employs TRBV28 and TRBJ1-4; no definite D call. The CDR3 length is 15 residues. With 2 bases removed from V and 2 bases from J, the gap between germline ends came to 9 bases. The germline gives CDR1 MDHEN, CDR2 SYDVKM. The CDR3 loop is CASSLMGGTNEKLFF. The CDR3, as DNA: TGTGCCAGCAGTTTAATGGGTGGCACTAATGAAAAACTGTTTTTT.

Sample share makes this clonotype medium-sized. The chain recombines TRBV28 with TRBJ2-7, with 9 positions matching TRBD1. CDR1 is MDHEN and CDR2 is SYDVKM in the germline V gene. The CDR3 is 15 amino acids. The V gene end was trimmed by 2 bases and the J gene end by 1 base; junction bases not matched to a gene: 3. The CDR3 spells CASSLPGQGSYEQYF. The DNA of the CDR3 is TGTGCCAGCAGTTTACCGGGACAGGGATCCTACGAGCAGTACTTC.

By share of the sample, this clonotype is medium-sized. This chain joins TRBV6-2 or TRBV6-3 and TRBJ2-2; no reliable D call. CDR1 and CDR2 (germline): MNHEY, SVGEGT. Trimming removed 4 bases at V and 13 bases at J, with 22 bases between. This CDR3 spans 15 amino acids. CDR3 in amino acids: CASSSGDGPFKRLFF. DNA for the CDR3: TGTGCCAGCAGTTCAGGTGACGGACCCTTCAAGCGGCTGTTTTTT.

This clonotype was counted between two and nine times. A read error is possible here, since a much larger clone lies one base away. This chain connects TRBV6-4 to TRBJ1-2; D is possibly TRBD1 (5 bases). Germline CDR1 and CDR2: MRHNA and SNTAGT. The CDR3 is 13 amino acids. The V end lost 4 bases, the J end lost 4 bases, and 10 bases lay between the germline ends. The DNA of the CDR3 is TGTGCCAGCAGTGTGGAGGGACCCTATGGCTACACCTTC. It codes for CASSVEGPYGYTF.

V is TRBV15 and J is TRBJ2-1; the match to TRBD2 covers 9 bases. The CDR3 runs to 14 residues. CDR1 and CDR2 from the germline V gene are LNHNV and YYDKDF (reference sequence). V shed 0 bases, J shed 16 bases, and the junction held 10 bases outside the gene matches. CDR3 nucleotide sequence: TGTGCCACCAGCAGAGATAGGGCGGGAGGGCCCCGTTTCTTC. The encoded protein is CATSRDRAGGPRFF.

This clonotype was seen a handful of times. The chain links TRBV9 to TRBJ2-7; TRBD2 is a possible D gene (6 bases). Per the germline V gene, CDR1 is SGDLS and CDR2 is YYNGEE. The germline V and J ends were trimmed by 1 base and 3 bases, with 17 bases remaining between them. The CDR3 consists of 16 residues. The CDR3 protein is CASSVRGSSGDYEQYF. The DNA for the CDR3 is TGTGCCAGCAGCGTAAGAGGGAGTAGCGGCGACTACGAGCAGTACTTC.

The gene calls are TRBV19 and TRBJ2-5, with TRBD1 as a possible D gene (6 bases). The germline V and J ends were trimmed by 4 bases and 5 bases, with 17 bases remaining between them. CDR1 and CDR2 from the germline V gene are LNHDA and SQIVND (reference sequence). The CDR3 spans 15 residues. The CDR3 reads CASSTNLQGRETQYF. The CDR3 DNA reads TGTGCCAGTAGTACTAATTTACAGGGACGGGAGACCCAGTACTTC.

This clonotype qualifies as medium-sized (0.01 to 0.1%). This chain connects TRBV15 to TRBJ1-6; D remains ambiguous. V was pared by 1 base and J by 10 bases, with 11 bases between. From germline, CDR1 is LNHNV and CDR2 YYDKDF (reference sequence). The CDR3 is 14 residues long. CDR3 region: CATSRAGITSPLHF. DNA for the CDR3: TGTGCCACCAGCAGAGCCGGTATCACCTCACCCCTCCACTTT.

This clonotype is classed as medium-sized (0.01 to 0.1%). The CDR3 spells CASSDLSREAGGYEQYF. The DNA for the CDR3 is TGCGCCAGCAGTGACCTCTCCCGGGAGGCAGGGGGATACGAGCAGTACTTC. The chain recombines TRBV10-1 with TRBJ2-7, with D perhaps TRBD1 or TRBD2 (7 bases each). This CDR3 comprises 17 residues. Germline assignment: CDR1 WNHNN and CDR2 SYGVQD (reference sequence). Trimming cost V 3 bases and J 4 bases, with 22 bases left between them.

On this clonotype: This sequence may be a read error, since a much larger clone differs from it by one base. The gene calls are TRBV6-1 and TRBJ1-1; D is undetermined. The length of the CDR3 is 14 residues. Germline V CDR1 and CDR2: MNHNS, SASEGT. This CDR3 reads CTSSESGSWTEAFF. In DNA form, the CDR3 reads TGTACCAGCAGTGAATCCGGAAGTTGGACTGAAGCTTTCTTT.

This clonotype was detected a few times. This chain connects TRBV12-3 or TRBV12-4 to TRBJ1-1; 10 bases are a match to TRBD1. V lost 7 bases to trimming and J lost 1 base; unmatched junction nucleotides: 12. This CDR3 is built from 17 residues. This chain's CDR3 is CASKPTLGTGENTEAFF. The CDR3 region has the DNA TGTGCCAGCAAACCCACTCTCGGGACAGGGGAGAACACTGAAGCTTTCTTT.

The CDR3, as DNA: TGTGCCAGCAGTGATCTCTCCCCGACAGGTTCAGATACGCAGTATTTT. Encoded protein: CASSDLSPTGSDTQYF. The V call is TRBV25-1, the J call TRBJ2-3, with D possibly TRBD1 on 6 matching bases. Germline V gene data show CDR1 as MGHDK and CDR2 as SYGVNS. Trimming took off 3 bases at V and 4 bases at J, with 17 bases between the two ends. The CDR3 has 16 residues.

This clonotype was detected only a few times. CDR3 residues: CSAPRGEGFSTDTQYF. The CDR3 bases are TGCAGTGCTCCCAGGGGGGAAGGCTTTAGCACAGATACGCAGTATTTT. V is TRBV20-1 and J is TRBJ2-3, with D possibly matching TRBD1 (7 bases). V was shortened by 5 bases and J by 0 bases, with 18 bases between the two germline ends. The CDR3 is made up of 16 amino acids. Germline V CDR1 and CDR2: DFQATT, SNEGSKA (reference sequence).

In its sample, this clonotype was seen many times. V usage is TRBV12-3 or TRBV12-4 and J usage is TRBJ2-2; tentatively, D is TRBD2 (6 bases). The CDR3 runs 14 residues. V shed 5 bases and J shed 5 bases, with 12 bases lying between them. The CDR3 is CASSKLAGTGELFF. DNA of the CDR3: TGTGCCAGCAGTAAACTAGCCGGAACCGGGGAGCTGTTTTTT.

This clonotype was counted only a few times. This sequence joins TRBV7-2 and TRBJ2-5; 9 bases line up with TRBD2. With V trimmed by 1 base and J by 5 bases, 5 bases remained unmatched. This CDR3 contains 15 residues. Looked up from germline, CDR1 is SGHTA and CDR2 is FQGNSA. As DNA, the CDR3 is TGTGCCAGCAGCTTAGGTAGCGGGAGTGGTGAGACCCAGTACTTC. This gives the protein CASSLGSGSGETQYF.

This clonotype came up many times. The chain links TRBV2 to TRBJ1-1; maybe TRBD1 (6 bases). The CDR3 runs to 16 residues. Trimming shortened V by 1 base and J by 5 bases, and 17 bases separated the two germline ends. Germline CDR1 SNHLY, CDR2 FYNNEI. CDR3 in amino acids: CASSEGGAGEGTEAFF. CDR3 DNA sequence: TGTGCCAGCAGTGAAGGGGGGGCAGGGGAGGGTACTGAAGCTTTCTTT.

Comments on this clonotype: Possible read error: a much larger clone is one base away. V gene TRBV20-1 combines with J gene TRBJ2-7; D gene uncertain. The CDR3 sequence is 14 residues long. Germline V gene data show CDR1 as DFQATT and CDR2 as SNEGSKA (reference sequence). CDR3 nucleotides: TGCACTGCTAGTAGTGGGTTGAGCTCCTACGAGCAGTACTTC. Its protein is CTASSGLSSYEQYF.